This TCR beta chain was sequenced for a study of glioma-infiltrating T cells. Regarding the study as a whole: CDR3 overlap between tissue and blood was very small.

Germline loops: CDR1 MNHEY, CDR2 SVGEGT. The CDR3 covers 13 residues. Trimming pared 8 bases from V and 1 base from J, leaving 10 bases between. TCR alpha and beta CDR3 regions were amplified from RNA using iRepertoire nested multiplex PCR. TCRdb reanalysed the multiplex PCR reads using MiXCR and keeps one entry per CDR3 protein. The repertoire includes under 200,000 distinct CDR3 sequences, more than 25% of them detected once, and about 19% sits in the top ten. In this sample, this clonotype turned up many times. Its antigen is still unknown. This sequence joins TRBV6-2 or TRBV6-3 and TRBJ2-3; no clear D. This receptor was obtained from a human donor with low-grade glioma or glioblastoma, undergoing nonglioma brain surgery, or in good health (not recorded which). The source material was glioma tissue, nonneoplastic brain tissue, or PBMCs (not recorded which). The CDR3 region is CASGYYRTDTQYF. CDR3 nucleotides: TGTGCCAGCGGCTACTACCGCACAGATACGCAGTATTTT.